This T cell receptor (beta chain) was sequenced in a study of blood T cell repertoires in COVID-19. Study context: Nucleic acid was either cDNA or gDNA, and it came from T cells, B-cell-depleted T cells, or PBMCs.

Authors' analysis steps: Reference gene primer amplification yielded estimated nucleated cell counts. Using immunoSEQ multiplex PCR, the repertoire was profiled, and TCRdb retains in-frame clones only, with some absent. V, J and clone size derive from that table, while D and trimming were established from the DNA sequence. Of about 250,000 clones in the sample, under 90% were seen once. Germline V gene sequence: CDR1 KGHDR, CDR2 SFDVKD. The CDR3 loop spans 16 amino acids. Trimming at V came to 1 base and at J to 3 bases, leaving 5 bases not matched to a gene. Participant ages covered roughly 18 to 89 years across 20 to 25 US areas. Assignments of participants to cohorts depended upon their own reported clinical history.

This sequence originates from a man aged 18 to 29 who had recovered from COVID-19. The sample consisted of PBMCs or T cells enriched from blood (not recorded which). The gene calls are TRBV24-1 and TRBJ2-5; 9 bases are shared with TRBD2. The CDR3 spells CATSDFGTSHKETQYF. CDR3 sequence (DNA): TGTGCCACCAGTGATTTCGGGACTAGCCATAAAGAGACCCAGTACTTC.